Listed below are T cell receptor beta chains from one sample, sequenced in a study of blood T cell repertoires in COVID-19. Repertoires were generated with immunoSEQ multiplex PCR, while TCRdb's copy carries only in-frame clones and drops some. The profile shows fewer than 350,000 clones, nearly 90% of them singletons. The sequenced material came from PBMCs or T cells enriched from blood (not recorded which). Receptors were obtained from a woman in her late teens or twenties with acute COVID-19. Both conserved end residues are part of each CDR3. The order of the fields is V gene, J gene, D gene, clone size, CDR3 protein, CDR3 DNA. The D gene is left open where the match is weak. The size entry is marked missing in some rows and otherwise reads once, few, many or a size class.

TRBV10-3	TRBJ2-7	TRBD2	NA	CAINKGAGDYEQYF	TGTGCCATCAACAAAGGGGCGGGAGACTACGAGCAGTACTTC
TRBV12-3/TRBV12-4	TRBJ2-3	TRBD2	NA	CACSGRTDTQYF	TGCGCATGCAGCGGGAGAACAGATACGCAGTATTTT
TRBV10-3	TRBJ2-7	TRBD2	NA	CAISDPTSGGTYEQYF	TGTGCCATCAGTGACCCCACTAGCGGGGGTACGTACGAGCAGTACTTC
TRBV3-1/TRBV3-2	TRBJ2-1	NA	NA	CASLGSSYNEQFF	TGTGCCAGCCTAGGTAGCTCCTACAATGAGCAGTTCTTC
TRBV11-2	TRBJ1-1	TRBD1	NA	CASSLAMTGGASTEAFF	TGTGCCAGCAGCTTAGCGATGACAGGGGGCGCGAGCACTGAAGCTTTCTTT
TRBV10-3	TRBJ2-7	TRBD2	NA	CAIATSGTYEQYF	TGTGCCATCGCGACTAGCGGGACATACGAGCAGTACTTC
TRBV27	TRBJ2-1	TRBD1	NA	CASSFNRGPYNEQFF	TGTGCCAGCAGCTTTAACAGGGGACCCTACAATGAGCAGTTCTTC
TRBV19	TRBJ1-1	NA	NA	CASKRSMNTEAFF	TGTGCCAGTAAGCGAAGTATGAACACTGAAGCTTTCTTT
TRBV6-6	TRBJ1-1	NA	NA	CASSPRQGIAWNTEAFF	TGTGCCAGCAGTCCCCGTCAGGGTATTGCGTGGAACACTGAAGCTTTCTTT
TRBV6-2/TRBV6-3	TRBJ2-7	TRBD2	NA	CASSYVGTWTSAEQYF	TGTGCCAGCAGTTACGTAGGGACGTGGACTAGCGCCGAGCAGTACTTC
TRBV27	TRBJ2-7	NA	NA	CASSPSASYEQYF	TGTGCCAGCAGTCCCAGTGCCTCCTACGAGCAGTACTTC
TRBV5-1	TRBJ1-3	NA	NA	CASSLTRSGNTIYF	TGCGCCAGCAGCCTGACGCGGTCTGGAAACACCATATATTTT
TRBV19	TRBJ2-3	TRBD1	NA	CASSALGQGTSDTQYF	TGTGCCAGTAGTGCCCTCGGACAGGGGACATCAGATACGCAGTATTTT
TRBV27	TRBJ1-1	NA	NA	CASSLSPATEAFF	TGTGCCAGCAGTTTATCCCCCGCGACTGAAGCTTTCTTT
TRBV27	TRBJ2-7	NA	NA	CASRRPGGPSYEQYF	TGTGCCAGCAGGAGGCCCGGGGGGCCCTCCTACGAGCAGTACTTC
TRBV25-1	TRBJ2-7	NA	once	CASSEYRSGETNEQYF	TGTGCCAGCAGTGAATATCGGTCAGGGGAAACTAACGAGCAGTACTTC
TRBV13	TRBJ1-1	TRBD1	NA	CASGRSTGGTEAFF	TGTGCCAGCGGACGATCGACAGGGGGGACTGAAGCTTTCTTT
TRBV2	TRBJ1-1	NA	NA	CASSERGTNTEAFF	TGTGCCAGCAGTGAGCGGGGCACTAACACTGAAGCTTTCTTT
TRBV2	TRBJ2-6	NA	NA	CASSGTSSGANVLTF	TGTGCCAGCAGTGGAACCAGCTCTGGGGCCAACGTCCTGACTTTC
TRBV18	TRBJ2-1	NA	NA	CASSLGQFF	TGTGCCAGCTCACTAGGACAATTCTTC
TRBV10-3	TRBJ1-5	NA	NA	CAISDVQTPHQPQHF	TGTGCCATCAGTGATGTACAGACCCCGCATCAGCCCCAGCATTTT
TRBV4-2	TRBJ2-5	TRBD2	NA	CASSQDSSLAGVWETQYF	TGTGCCAGCAGCCAAGATTCCAGTCTAGCGGGAGTTTGGGAGACCCAGTACTTC
TRBV3-1/TRBV3-2	TRBJ2-7	TRBD2	NA	CASSPLGGTSGSNHEQYF	TGTGCCAGCAGCCCTTTAGGCGGGACTAGCGGGAGTAACCACGAGCAGTACTTC
TRBV25-1	TRBJ1-1	NA	NA	CASSDAGFTEAFF	TGTGCCAGCAGTGATGCGGGGTTCACTGAAGCTTTCTTT
TRBV11-2	TRBJ2-7	TRBD2	NA	CASKSPGRAYEQYF	TGTGCCAGCAAATCCCCCGGGAGGGCCTACGAGCAGTACTTC
TRBV18	TRBJ1-5	TRBD1	few	CASSLGTGGSNQPQHF	TGTGCCAGCTCGCTTGGTACAGGGGGTAGCAATCAGCCCCAGCATTTT
TRBV4-2	TRBJ1-5	NA	NA	CASSQDVYSNQPQHF	TGTGCCAGCAGCCAAGATGTCTATAGCAATCAGCCCCAGCATTTT
TRBV30	TRBJ1-2	TRBD1	NA	CAWRWGQGSGYTF	TGTGCCTGGAGGTGGGGACAGGGGTCCGGCTACACCTTC
TRBV7-6	TRBJ2-2	NA	NA	CASSLDATSSYTGELFF	TGTGCCAGCAGCTTAGACGCAACTAGCAGTTACACCGGGGAGCTGTTTTTT
TRBV7-9	TRBJ2-1	NA	NA	CASSRAGTPSNEQFF	TGTGCCAGCAGCCGGGCCGGGACTCCCAGCAATGAGCAGTTCTTC
TRBV5-1	TRBJ2-7	TRBD1	few	CASRGTALYEQYF	TGCGCCAGCAGGGGGACAGCTCTCTACGAGCAGTACTTC
TRBV28	TRBJ2-7	NA	NA	CASRRLVYEQYF	TGTGCCAGCAGACGACTTGTTTACGAGCAGTACTTC
TRBV30	TRBJ2-7	TRBD1	NA	CAWRMTGFNHEQYF	TGTGCCTGGAGAATGACAGGGTTTAATCACGAGCAGTACTTC
TRBV5-8	TRBJ1-2	NA	NA	CASSLTGRMVYGYTF	TGTGCCAGCAGCCTAACAGGACGGATGGTCTATGGCTACACCTTC
TRBV7-2	TRBJ2-5	TRBD2	NA	CASSLAGGQETQYF	TGTGCCAGCAGCTTAGCGGGGGGGCAAGAGACCCAGTACTTC
TRBV15	TRBJ1-3	TRBD1	NA	CATSRGRGPISGNTIYF	TGTGCCACCAGCAGAGGTAGGGGGCCGATCTCTGGAAACACCATATATTTT
TRBV6-5	TRBJ2-3	NA	NA	CASSYAPSRGSDTQYF	TGTGCCAGCAGTTACGCTCCTAGCAGAGGTTCGGATACGCAGTATTTT
TRBV9	TRBJ2-1	TRBD2	NA	CASSLWTSGTDEQFF	TGTGCCAGCAGCTTATGGACTAGCGGGACTGATGAGCAGTTCTTC
TRBV19	TRBJ1-1	NA	NA	CASSRTAGNTEAFF	TGTGCCAGTAGCCGGACAGCCGGGAACACTGAAGCTTTCTTT
TRBV7-9	TRBJ1-2	NA	NA	CASSRTVSYGYTF	TGTGCCAGCAGTCGGACAGTCTCCTATGGCTACACCTTC
TRBV7-9	TRBJ2-7	NA	NA	CASSLGGDAYEQYF	TGTGCCAGCAGCTTAGGCGGGGACGCCTACGAGCAGTACTTC
TRBV28	TRBJ2-7	TRBD2	NA	CASTPASGPPGQYF	TGTGCCAGCACCCCGGCTAGCGGGCCCCCCGGGCAGTACTTC
TRBV2	TRBJ2-1	TRBD2	NA	CASSAGLVKLDEQFF	TGTGCCAGCAGTGCCGGACTAGTGAAGCTAGATGAGCAGTTCTTC